Given below is one TCR beta chain in context. This entry comes from a study of shared clonotypes between healthy human individuals. Turning to the study itself: Contributing individuals were a couple of females and a few males aged 18 to 49.

This CDR3 contains 15 residues. V lost 3 bases and J lost 4; bases outside the gene matches: 7. CDR1 is SGDLS, CDR2 YYNGEE, per germline. Methods used by the authors: ImmunoSEQ junction-only sequences lacked quality scores, so their filtering differed. Using immunoSEQ multiplex PCR, the repertoire was profiled, and TCRdb retains in-frame clones only, with some absent. The V and J calls and clone size are taken from that table; D and trimming were inferred from the DNA. The profile shows roughly 1 million clones, around 74% of them singletons. Input material: memory CD4+ T cells sorted from blood. Subset specified: CD45RA-negative fraction. The TCR comes from a man younger than 35 in good health. This chain joins TRBV9 and TRBJ1-3; TRBD1 aligns across 7 bases. Here the CDR3 DNA reads TGTGCCAGCAGCGCGACAGGGAGTGGAGGAAACACCATATATTTT. Amino acids: CASSATGSGGNTIYF.